Listed here is a single TCR beta chain. This sample stems from a study of early T cells in non-severe SARS-CoV-2 infection. About the study: The authors sequenced bulk RNA from unsorted whole blood, leaving chains unpaired.

The CDR3 is 17 amino acids. V shed 4 bases and J 1 base; nucleotides not matched to a gene: 7. The V gene's germline CDR1 is SGHTA and CDR2 FQGTGA. TCRdb processed the 5' RACE reads anew with MiXCR; each CDR3 protein has one entry. Of about 66,000 distinct CDR3 sequences listed, approximately 9.1% were seen once; the top ten hold roughly 3%. J is TRBJ2-2 and V is TRBV7-3; 9 positions agree with TRBD1. This receptor was obtained from an adult who was a healthcare worker with PCR-confirmed SARS-CoV-2 infection or an uninfected control (not recorded which). Sequences were obtained from whole blood. This CDR3 reads CASSSLPGQGNTGELFF. Written as DNA, the CDR3 is TGTGCCAGCAGCTCACTGCCGGGACAGGGGAACACCGGGGAGCTGTTTTTT. The entire variable domain, with the rest obtained from reference TRBV7-3 and TRBJ2-2, is as follows: GAGVSQTPSNKVTEKGKYVELRCDPISGHTALYWYRQSLGQGPEFLIYFQGTGAADDSGLPNDRFFAVRPEGSVSTLKIQRTERGDSAVYLCASSSLPGQGNTGELFFGEGSRLTVL.